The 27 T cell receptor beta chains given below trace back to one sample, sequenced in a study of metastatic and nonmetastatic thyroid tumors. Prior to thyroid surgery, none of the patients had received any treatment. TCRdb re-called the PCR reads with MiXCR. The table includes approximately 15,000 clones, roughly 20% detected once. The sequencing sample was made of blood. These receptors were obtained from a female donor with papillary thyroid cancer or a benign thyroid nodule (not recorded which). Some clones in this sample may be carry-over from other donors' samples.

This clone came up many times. The CDR3 reads CASSSDSNQPQHF. CDR3 nucleotide sequence: TGTGCCAGCTCTTCTGACAGCAATCAGCCCCAGCATTTT. The rearrangement links TRBV18 to TRBJ1-5; no clear D. The germline gives CDR1 KGHSH, CDR2 LQKENI. The CDR3 consists of 13 residues. V shed 6 bases and J shed 1 base, with 7 bases lying between them.

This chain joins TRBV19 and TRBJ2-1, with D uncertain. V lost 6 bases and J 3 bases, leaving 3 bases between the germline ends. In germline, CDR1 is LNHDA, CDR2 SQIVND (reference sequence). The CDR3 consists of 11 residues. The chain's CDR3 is CASSSYNEQFF. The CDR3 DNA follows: TGTGCCAGTAGCAGCTACAATGAGCAGTTCTTC.

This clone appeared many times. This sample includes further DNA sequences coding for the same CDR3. The CDR3 DNA follows: TGCAGTAGACAGGGTTTAGATACGCAGTATTTT. Its protein is CSRQGLDTQYF. This chain uses TRBV20-1 with TRBJ2-3; 7 bases fit TRBD1. Germline V gene data show CDR1 as DFQATT and CDR2 as SNEGSKA (reference sequence). The CDR3 runs 11 residues. J lost 5 bases, V lost 8 bases, and 4 bases had no gene match.

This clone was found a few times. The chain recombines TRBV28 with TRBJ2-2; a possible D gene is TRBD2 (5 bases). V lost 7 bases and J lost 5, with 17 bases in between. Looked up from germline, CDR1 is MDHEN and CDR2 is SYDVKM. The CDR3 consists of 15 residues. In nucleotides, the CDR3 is TGTGCCAGCACTGCTCACGTGGGAGAAACCGGGGAGCTGTTTTTT. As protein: CASTAHVGETGELFF. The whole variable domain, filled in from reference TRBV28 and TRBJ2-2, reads DVKVTQSSRYLVKRTGEKVFLECVQDMDHENMFWYRQDPGLGLRLIYFSYDVKMKEKGDIPEGYSVSREKKERFSLILESASTNQTSMYLCASTAHVGETGELFFGEGSRLTVL.

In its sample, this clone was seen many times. DNA of the CDR3: TGCAGCGTTGAATCCCTTCTTAGTAATGAGCAGTTCTTC. This codes for CSVESLLSNEQFF. The rearrangement joins TRBV29-1 to TRBJ2-1; no reliable D call. This CDR3 has 13 residues. The germline CDR1 and CDR2 sequences are SQVTM and ANQGSEA. V was trimmed by 2 bases and J by 7 bases, leaving 12 bases between them.

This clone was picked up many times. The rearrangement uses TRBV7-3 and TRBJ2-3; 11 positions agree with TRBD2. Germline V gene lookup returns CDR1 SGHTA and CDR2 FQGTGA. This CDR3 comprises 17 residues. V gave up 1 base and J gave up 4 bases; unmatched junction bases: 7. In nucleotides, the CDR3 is TGTGCCAGCAGCTTAAGCTTCGTAGCGGGAGGGTCAGATACGCAGTATTTT. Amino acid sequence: CASSLSFVAGGSDTQYF.

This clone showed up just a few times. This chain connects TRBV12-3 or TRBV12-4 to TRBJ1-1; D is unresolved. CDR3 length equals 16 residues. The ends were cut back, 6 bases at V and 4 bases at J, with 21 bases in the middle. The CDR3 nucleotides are TGTGCCAGCAGCCGCTTTTCATGGGTGAGTGCCACTGAAGCTTTCTTT. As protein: CASSRFSWVSATEAFF.

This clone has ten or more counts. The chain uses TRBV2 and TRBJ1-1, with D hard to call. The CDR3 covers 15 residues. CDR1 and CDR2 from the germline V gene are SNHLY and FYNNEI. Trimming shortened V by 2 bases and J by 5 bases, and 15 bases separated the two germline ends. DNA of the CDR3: TGTGCCAGCAGTGAAATGGTGAGGAGTAGGACTGAAGCTTTCTTT. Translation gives CASSEMVRSRTEAFF.

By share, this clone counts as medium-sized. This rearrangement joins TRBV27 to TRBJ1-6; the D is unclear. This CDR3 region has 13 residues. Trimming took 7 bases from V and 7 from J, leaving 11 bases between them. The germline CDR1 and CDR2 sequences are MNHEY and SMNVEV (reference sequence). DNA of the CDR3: TGTGCCAGCACCCTCCGATGGAATTCACCCCTCCACTTT. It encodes CASTLRWNSPLHF.

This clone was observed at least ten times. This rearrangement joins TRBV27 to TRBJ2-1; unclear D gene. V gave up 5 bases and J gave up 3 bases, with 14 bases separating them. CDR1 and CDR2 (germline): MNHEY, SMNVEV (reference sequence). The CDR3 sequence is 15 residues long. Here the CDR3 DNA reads TGTGCCAGCAGTATGAAATTTCTCGACTACAATGAGCAGTTCTTC. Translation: CASSMKFLDYNEQFF.

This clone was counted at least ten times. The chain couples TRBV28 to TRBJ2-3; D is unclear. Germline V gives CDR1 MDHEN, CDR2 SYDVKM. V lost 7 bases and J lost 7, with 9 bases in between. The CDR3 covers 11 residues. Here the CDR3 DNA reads TGTGCCAGCACCCAAAGGAATACGCAGTATTTT. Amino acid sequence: CASTQRNTQYF.

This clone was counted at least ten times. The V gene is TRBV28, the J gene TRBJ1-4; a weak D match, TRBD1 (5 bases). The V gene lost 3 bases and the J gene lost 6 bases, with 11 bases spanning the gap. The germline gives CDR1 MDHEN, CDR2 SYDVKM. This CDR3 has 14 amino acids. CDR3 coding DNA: TGTGCCAGCAGTTTGCAGGGAGGGTATGAAAAACTGTTTTTT. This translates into CASSLQGGYEKLFF.

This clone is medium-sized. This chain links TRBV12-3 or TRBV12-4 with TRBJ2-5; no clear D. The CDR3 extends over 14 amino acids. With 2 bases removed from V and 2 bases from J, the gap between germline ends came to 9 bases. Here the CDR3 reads CASSLTPMQETQYF. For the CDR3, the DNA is TGTGCCAGCAGTTTAACGCCCATGCAAGAGACCCAGTACTTC.

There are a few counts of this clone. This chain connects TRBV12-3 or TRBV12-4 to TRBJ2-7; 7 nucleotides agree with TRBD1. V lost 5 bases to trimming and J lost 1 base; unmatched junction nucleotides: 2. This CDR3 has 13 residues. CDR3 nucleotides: TGTGCCAGCAGTCTGGGACAGTCCTACGAGCAGTACTTC. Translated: CASSLGQSYEQYF.

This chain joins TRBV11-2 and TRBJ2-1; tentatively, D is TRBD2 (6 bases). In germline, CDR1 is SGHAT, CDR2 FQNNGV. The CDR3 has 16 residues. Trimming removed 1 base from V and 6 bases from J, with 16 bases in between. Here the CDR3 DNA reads TGTGCCAGCAGCTTAGCCGCGGGACTCTATTCCAATGAGCAGTTCTTC. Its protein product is CASSLAAGLYSNEQFF. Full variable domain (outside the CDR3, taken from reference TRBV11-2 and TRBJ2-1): EAGVAQSPRYKIIEKRQSVAFWCNPISGHATLYWYQQILGQGPKLLIQFQNNGVVDDSQLPKDRFSAERLKGVDSTLKIQPAKLEDSAVYLCASSLAAGLYSNEQFFGPGTRLTVL.

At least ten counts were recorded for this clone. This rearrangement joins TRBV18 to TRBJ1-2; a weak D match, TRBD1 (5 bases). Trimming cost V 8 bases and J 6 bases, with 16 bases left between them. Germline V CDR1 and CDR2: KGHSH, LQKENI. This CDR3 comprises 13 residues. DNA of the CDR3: TGTGCCAGCCAACCCTCCAGGGAACATGGCTACACCTTC. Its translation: CASQPSREHGYTF.

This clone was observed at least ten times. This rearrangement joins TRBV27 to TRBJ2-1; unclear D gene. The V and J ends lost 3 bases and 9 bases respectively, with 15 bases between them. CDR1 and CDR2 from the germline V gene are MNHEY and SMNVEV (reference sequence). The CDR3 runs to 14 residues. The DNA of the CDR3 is TGTGCCAGCAGTTTTATTGGGAATTACGGTGAGCAGTTCTTC. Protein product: CASSFIGNYGEQFF.

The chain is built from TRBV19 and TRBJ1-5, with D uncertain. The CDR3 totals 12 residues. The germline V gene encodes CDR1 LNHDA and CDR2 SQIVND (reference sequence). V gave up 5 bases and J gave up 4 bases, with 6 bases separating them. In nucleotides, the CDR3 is TGTGCCAGTAGTTGGGTGAATCAGCCCCAGCATTTT. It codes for CASSWVNQPQHF.

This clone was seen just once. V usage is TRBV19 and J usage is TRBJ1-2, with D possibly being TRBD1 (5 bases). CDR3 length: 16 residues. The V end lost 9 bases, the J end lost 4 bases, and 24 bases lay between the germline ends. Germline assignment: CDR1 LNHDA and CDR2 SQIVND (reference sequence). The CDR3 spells CASAEERGSFGYGYTF. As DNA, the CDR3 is TGTGCCAGCGCCGAGGAAAGGGGAAGTTTTGGCTATGGCTACACCTTC.

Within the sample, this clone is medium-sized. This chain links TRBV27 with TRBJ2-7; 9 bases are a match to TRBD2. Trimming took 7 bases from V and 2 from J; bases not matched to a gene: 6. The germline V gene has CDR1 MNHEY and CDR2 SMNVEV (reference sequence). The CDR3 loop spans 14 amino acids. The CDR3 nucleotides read TGTGCCAGCACCCGGACTAGCGAACCCTACGAGCAGTACTTC. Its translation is CASTRTSEPYEQYF.

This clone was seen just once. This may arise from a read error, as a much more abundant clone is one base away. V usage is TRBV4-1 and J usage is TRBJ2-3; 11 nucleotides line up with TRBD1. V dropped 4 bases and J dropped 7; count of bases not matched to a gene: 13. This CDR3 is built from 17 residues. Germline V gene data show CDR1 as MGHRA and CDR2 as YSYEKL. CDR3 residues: CASSRKVGTGGLNTQYF. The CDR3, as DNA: TGCGCCAGCAGCCGTAAAGTCGGGACAGGGGGTCTCAATACGCAGTATTTT.

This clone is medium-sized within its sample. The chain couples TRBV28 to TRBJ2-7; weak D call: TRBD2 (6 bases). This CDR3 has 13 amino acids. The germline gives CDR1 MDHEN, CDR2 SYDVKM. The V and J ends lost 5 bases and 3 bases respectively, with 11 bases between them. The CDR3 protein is CASSQTSFYEQYF. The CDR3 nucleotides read TGTGCCAGCAGTCAAACTAGCTTCTACGAGCAGTACTTC.

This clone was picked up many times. CDR3 region: CASSPLGNGETQYF. CDR3 nucleotide sequence: TGCGCCAGCAGCCCACTAGGTAATGGAGAGACCCAGTACTTC. V and J are TRBV5-1 and TRBJ2-5; D is possibly TRBD2 (5 bases). Trimming took 4 bases from V and 4 from J, leaving 14 bases between them. This CDR3 region has 14 residues. From germline, CDR1 is SGHRS and CDR2 YFSETQ.

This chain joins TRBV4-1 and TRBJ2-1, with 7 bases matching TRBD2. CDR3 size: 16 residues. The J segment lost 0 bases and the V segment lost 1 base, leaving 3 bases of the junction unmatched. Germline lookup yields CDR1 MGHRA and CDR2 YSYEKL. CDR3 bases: TGCGCCAGCAGCCAAGGCGGGGGTGGCTCCTACAATGAGCAGTTCTTC. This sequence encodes CASSQGGGGSYNEQFF.

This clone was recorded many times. The CDR3 DNA reads as TGTGCCAGCAGCGGGGACGGGTATAATTCACCCCTCCACTTT. This codes for CASSGDGYNSPLHF. This chain joins TRBV7-8 and TRBJ1-6, with D maybe TRBD1 (5 bases). V lost 5 bases and J lost 4, with 9 bases in between. The CDR3 contains 14 residues. Germline V gives CDR1 SGHVS, CDR2 FQNEAQ.

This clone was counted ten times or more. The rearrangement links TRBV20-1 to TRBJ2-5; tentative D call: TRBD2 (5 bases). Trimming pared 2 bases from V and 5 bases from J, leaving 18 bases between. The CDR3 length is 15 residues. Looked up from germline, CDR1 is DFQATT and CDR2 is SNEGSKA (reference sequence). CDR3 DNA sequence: TGCAGTGCTAGAAGGTTCGTGGGAGTGGGGGAGACCCAGTACTTC. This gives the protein CSARRFVGVGETQYF.

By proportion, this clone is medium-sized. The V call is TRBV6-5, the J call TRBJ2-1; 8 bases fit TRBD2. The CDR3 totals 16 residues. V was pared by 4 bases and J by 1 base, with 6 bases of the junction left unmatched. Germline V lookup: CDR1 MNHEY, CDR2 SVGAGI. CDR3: CASSSSGSGSYNEQFF. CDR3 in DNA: TGTGCCAGCAGTTCGAGCGGGAGTGGGTCCTACAATGAGCAGTTCTTC.